These 19 T cell receptor beta chains originate from one sample sequenced in a study of cytomegalovirus exposure and HLA in healthy donors. The PCR was carried out with 60 Vbeta primers and 13 Jbeta primers. Method: immunoSEQ multiplex PCR; TCRdb's copy keeps in-frame clones and lacks some. The sample yields about 190,000 clones, around 73% seen once. The material sequenced was PBMCs. These receptors all stem from a woman younger than 45 in good health and CMV-seropositive.

The chain is built from TRBV11-3 and TRBJ2-2; no firm D call. Trimming removed 2 bases from V and 5 bases from J, with 3 bases in between. The CDR3 totals 12 residues. The germline V gene encodes CDR1 SGHNT and CDR2 YENEEA. The CDR3 region has the DNA TGTGCCAGCAGCTTACGGACCGGGGAGCTGTTTTTT. Amino acids: CASSLRTGELFF.

A single count supports this clone. As DNA, the CDR3 is TGTGCCAGCAGCGAACTCCGGAACAGGGACTATGGCTACACCTTC. It codes for CASSELRNRDYGYTF. V gene TRBV28 combines with J gene TRBJ1-2; the D gene is possibly TRBD1 (6 bases). Germline CDR1 MDHEN, CDR2 SYDVKM. This CDR3 has 15 amino acids. V was pared by 6 bases and J by 3 bases, with 17 bases between.

The chain recombines TRBV19 with TRBJ2-7, with 13 bases aligning to TRBD2. Germline V gene data show CDR1 as LNHDA and CDR2 as SQIVND (reference sequence). The CDR3 extends over 17 amino acids. V was pared by 5 bases and J by 2 bases, with 9 bases of the junction left unmatched. CDR3 protein: CASSLPGLAGAPYEQYF. For the CDR3, the DNA is TGTGCCAGTAGTCTCCCCGGACTAGCGGGAGCCCCCTACGAGCAGTACTTC.

The sample holds one count of this clone. This rearrangement joins TRBV9 to TRBJ1-2; a possible D gene is TRBD1 (6 bases). With 4 bases removed from V and 5 bases from J, the gap between germline ends came to 21 bases. The CDR3 is 16 residues long. Germline V gene sequence: CDR1 SGDLS, CDR2 YYNGEE. The CDR3 bases are TGTGCCAGCAGCCCCCAGACGACAGGAGCCCTTTATGGCTACACCTTC. As protein: CASSPQTTGALYGYTF.

The chain employs TRBV27 and TRBJ1-2; tentative D call: TRBD1 (6 bases). The CDR3 loop spans 17 amino acids. Trimming took off 0 bases at V and 3 bases at J, with 17 bases between the two ends. CDR1 MNHEY and CDR2 SMNVEV come from the germline V gene (reference sequence). In DNA form, the CDR3 reads TGTGCCAGCAGTTTATCGGGGGCCAGAGGTGACTACTATGGCTACACCTTC. Its protein is CASSLSGARGDYYGYTF.

The CDR3 DNA is TGTGCCAGTAGTGGGGGACTAGCGGGAGGGGGCACAGATACGCAGTATTTT. Protein sequence: CASSGGLAGGGTDTQYF. V is TRBV19 and J is TRBJ2-3; 16 positions match TRBD2. The CDR3 totals 17 residues. Germline lookup yields CDR1 LNHDA and CDR2 SQIVND (reference sequence). J was trimmed by 1 base and V by 5 bases; bases with no gene match: 3. Complete variable domain (other parts from reference TRBV19 and TRBJ2-3): DGGITQSPKYLFRKEGQNVTLSCEQNLNHDAMYWYRQDPGQGLRLIYYSQIVNDFQKGDIAEGYSVSREKKESFPLTVTSAQKNPTAFYLCASSGGLAGGGTDTQYFGPGTRLTVL.

The chain joins TRBV20-1 to TRBJ2-1; D unclear. CDR3 length: 10 amino acids. CDR1 DFQATT and CDR2 SNEGSKA come from the germline V gene (reference sequence). Trimming took 3 bases from V and 12 from J, leaving 9 bases between them. The CDR3 reads CSASESGQFF. CDR3 DNA sequence: TGCAGTGCTAGTGAGTCTGGGCAGTTCTTC.

The V gene is TRBV4-2, the J gene TRBJ1-3; perhaps TRBD1 as D (6 bases). The CDR3 extends over 15 amino acids. Germline V gene data show CDR1 as LGHNA and CDR2 as YNFKEQ. With 1 base removed from V and 4 bases from J, the gap between germline ends came to 11 bases. Here the CDR3 reads CASSQGTGSGNTIYF. The CDR3 DNA sequence: TGTGCCAGCAGCCAAGGAACAGGGTCCGGAAACACCATATATTTT.

The chain recombines TRBV19 with TRBJ1-5; no firm D call. Germline CDR1 is LNHDA and CDR2 is SQIVND (reference sequence). Deletions cut 3 bases from V and 0 bases from J, with 9 bases between. The CDR3 is made up of 15 amino acids. In nucleotides, the CDR3 is TGTGCCAGTAGTATTGGCAGGTATAGCAATCAGCCCCAGCATTTT. Translating it yields CASSIGRYSNQPQHF.

The chain has TRBV5-6 and TRBJ2-1, with TRBD2 matching 12 bases. The V gene's germline CDR1 is SGHDT and CDR2 YYEEEE. V lost 2 bases, J lost 9 bases, and 6 bases stayed unmatched. The CDR3 length is 15 residues. The CDR3 sequence: CASSLMTSGGFEQFF. In DNA form, the CDR3 reads TGTGCCAGCAGCTTAATGACTAGCGGGGGTTTTGAGCAGTTCTTC.

On this clone itself: Other DNA sequences within the sample encode an identical CDR3. The chain links TRBV28 to TRBJ1-2, with 7 bases fitting TRBD1. V gave up 3 bases and J gave up 8 bases; unmatched junction bases: 3. The CDR3 sequence is 12 residues long. Germline assignment: CDR1 MDHEN and CDR2 SYDVKM. The CDR3 sequence: CASSFRGYGYTF. In nucleotides, the CDR3 is TGTGCCAGCAGTTTCAGGGGGTACGGCTACACCTTC.

This clone was counted only a few times. The chain uses TRBV6-6 and TRBJ2-2; D not resolved. V dropped 8 bases and J dropped 6 bases, with 4 bases sitting between them. Germline V gene sequence: CDR1 MNHNY, CDR2 SVGAGI (reference sequence). The CDR3 extends over 10 amino acids. CDR3 bases: TGTGCCAGCGAGGCCGGGGAGCTGTTTTTT. Amino acid sequence: CASEAGELFF.

The sample holds one count of this clone. The J gene is TRBJ2-1, the V gene TRBV6-1; 8 nucleotides align to TRBD1. The V gene end was trimmed by 4 bases and the J gene end by 2 bases; junction bases not matched to a gene: 13. Germline V CDR1 and CDR2: MNHNS, SASEGT. This CDR3 comprises 18 residues. The CDR3 region is CASSGRDRSHATYNEQFF. The CDR3 DNA sequence: TGTGCCAGCAGTGGCCGGGACAGGTCCCACGCCACCTACAATGAGCAGTTCTTC.

The chain recombines TRBV7-3 with TRBJ1-1, with TRBD1 matching 7 bases. In germline, CDR1 is SGHTA, CDR2 FQGTGA. The CDR3 is made up of 15 amino acids. Trimming cost V 5 bases and J 2 bases; bases outside gene matches: 8. CDR3 DNA sequence: TGTGCCAGCAGCAACAACGACAGGGTAAACACTGAAGCTTTCTTT. Residues: CASSNNDRVNTEAFF.

The chain couples TRBV30 to TRBJ2-3, with TRBD2 matching over 12 bases. Germline V CDR1 and CDR2: GTSNPN, SVGIG (reference sequence). The length of the CDR3 is 15 residues. V lost 0 bases to trimming and J lost 6 bases; unmatched junction nucleotides: 4. Written as DNA, the CDR3 is TGTGCCTGGAGTGTAACTAGCGGGGGGTGGGATACGCAGTATTTT. Its protein product is CAWSVTSGGWDTQYF.

This clone turned up a few times. The chain combines TRBV7-3 with TRBJ1-2; maybe TRBD1 (5 bases). V lost 5 bases and J 10 bases, leaving 17 bases between the germline ends. The CDR3 is 13 amino acids. Germline lookup yields CDR1 SGHTA and CDR2 FQGTGA. The CDR3: CASSLQGRGDYTF. In DNA, the CDR3 is TGTGCCAGCAGCCTTCAGGGCCGGGGGGACTACACCTTC.

The chain combines TRBV23-1 with TRBJ1-1; D is uncertain. TRBV23-1 qualifies as an ORF whose function is uncertain. This CDR3 is built from 16 residues. V was shortened by 2 bases and J by 1 base, with 14 bases between the two germline ends. The CDR3 nucleotides read TGCGCCAGCAGTCAAGTGACTGGACTTCAGAACACTGAAGCTTTCTTT. Encoded protein: CASSQVTGLQNTEAFF.

The chain links TRBV15 to TRBJ2-5; 7 positions match TRBD1. CDR3 length: 15 amino acids. V lost 1 base to trimming and J lost 4 bases; unmatched junction nucleotides: 6. The germline CDR1 and CDR2 sequences are LNHNV and YYDKDF (reference sequence). The CDR3 coding sequence is TGTGCCACCAGCAGAGGGGGAAGGACAGGAGAGACCCAGTACTTC. Translated, it gives CATSRGGRTGETQYF.

The genes are TRBV11-1 and TRBJ2-1; no firm D call. V dropped 5 bases and J dropped 7 bases, with 15 bases sitting between them. This CDR3 is 14 amino acids long. In germline, CDR1 is SGHAT, CDR2 FQDESV (reference sequence). The CDR3 bases are TGTGCCAGCAGCCCCCATATAATTCAGAATGAGCAGTTCTTC. Translation: CASSPHIIQNEQFF. The entire variable domain, with the rest obtained from reference TRBV11-1 and TRBJ2-1, is as follows: EAEVAQSPRYKITEKSQAVAFWCDPISGHATLYWYRQILGQGPELLVQFQDESVVDDSQLPKDRFSAERLKGVDSTLKIQPAELGDSAMYLCASSPHIIQNEQFFGPGTRLTVL.